This T cell receptor beta chain originates from a study of human T cells and chemical hapten exposure. Concerning this clonotype itself: A read error may be the cause here, since a much bigger clone is one base away.

The CDR3 spans 14 residues. CDR1 and CDR2 (germline): SGHRS, YFSETQ. This sample's time point: healthy volunteer bleed at 2 weeks. The starting material, unfractionated whole blood, was used for total RNA extraction. TCRdb processed the RACE reads anew with MiXCR; each CDR3 protein has one entry. Of about 45,000 distinct CDR3 sequences listed, 3.5% to 5% were seen once; the top ten hold roughly 6%. Sequenced sample: whole blood. The receptor comes from a human donor in good health. Some clones in this sample may be carry-over from other donors' samples. This chain links TRBV5-1 with TRBJ2-3; D is unclear. Here the CDR3 reads CASSLTGYTDMQYF. CDR3 bases: TGCGCCAGCAGCTTGACCGGATACACAGATATGCAGTATTTT.